This T cell receptor beta chain was sequenced for a study of T-cell memory formation after mild COVID-19. Each CDR3 protein gets one entry after TCRdb re-called the 5' RACE reads with MiXCR. Counted here are about 100,000 distinct CDR3 sequences, roughly 11% occurring once; the ten biggest clones make up about 40%. The CDR3 is made up of 10 amino acids. V lost 7 bases, J lost 6 bases, and 8 bases lay in between. Germline assignment: CDR1 SGHRS and CDR2 YFSETQ. The rearrangement links TRBV5-1 to TRBJ2-7; D is uncertain. This clonotype was obtained from a man younger than 30 who had mild COVID-19 (a few samples of this study predate the infection). Cell type and time point are not known. The specimen was PBMCs or a T cell subset sorted from them (not recorded which). For the CDR3, the DNA is TGCGCCAGCCAGTGGAGCGAGCAGTACTTC. As protein: CASQWSEQYF.